Each of the 16 T cell receptor beta chains below was sequenced from the same sample in a study of blood T cell repertoires in COVID-19. Libraries were prepared by immunoSEQ multiplex PCR; TCRdb keeps only in-frame clonotypes and omits some of them. The repertoire holds roughly 77,000 clones, with around 74% as singletons. The material sequenced was peripheral blood. The receptors were sampled from a human donor in a cohort sampled during active COVID-19.

CDR3 protein: CASSSRGTYGYTF. CDR3 bases: TGTGCCAGCAGCTCCCGGGGAACCTATGGCTACACCTTC. This chain connects TRBV5-6 to TRBJ1-2; D gene ambiguous. Looked up from germline, CDR1 is SGHDT and CDR2 is YYEEEE. Trimming left V 3 bases short and J 4 bases short, with 10 bases between. The CDR3 is made up of 13 amino acids.

V is TRBV11-2 and J is TRBJ2-1; 9 nucleotides agree with TRBD2. The CDR3 contains 16 residues. CDR1 is SGHAT and CDR2 is FQNNGV in the germline V gene. After removal of 1 base from V and 6 bases from J, the junction contained 7 bases not matched to a gene. The CDR3 region has the DNA TGTGCCAGCAGCTTAGTCAAGCGGGGGGTTTCCAATGAGCAGTTCTTC. Protein: CASSLVKRGVSNEQFF. The variable domain in full, completed from reference TRBV11-2 and TRBJ2-1, reads EAGVAQSPRYKIIEKRQSVAFWCNPISGHATLYWYQQILGQGPKLLIQFQNNGVVDDSQLPKDRFSAERLKGVDSTLKIQPAKLEDSAVYLCASSLVKRGVSNEQFFGPGTRLTVL.

This clone is a singleton in its sample. In nucleotides, the CDR3 is TGTGCCAGCAGTTACACGACAGGGCCCGGGCAGTACTTC. Protein: CASSYTTGPGQYF. The V gene is TRBV6-5, the J gene TRBJ2-7; the match to TRBD1 covers 7 bases. V lost 2 bases and J lost 9; bases outside the gene matches: 7. In germline, CDR1 is MNHEY, CDR2 SVGAGI. The CDR3 is 13 residues long.

The chain carries TRBV20-1 and TRBJ2-3, with unresolved D. V lost 3 bases to trimming and J lost 6 bases, with 7 bases between them. The CDR3 has 11 amino acids. Germline CDR1 and CDR2: DFQATT and SNEGSKA (reference sequence). CDR3 sequence (DNA): TGCAGTGCTAGTAGCCGGGATACGCAGTATTTT. This gives the protein CSASSRDTQYF.

This clone was observed a few times. The chain is built from TRBV7-8 and TRBJ2-7; D possibly corresponds to TRBD2 (6 bases). Germline V CDR1 and CDR2: SGHVS, FQNEAQ. The CDR3 length is 16 residues. V was shortened by 1 base and J by 5 bases, with 18 bases between the two germline ends. Here the CDR3 DNA reads TGTGCCAGCAGCTTAGTTACTGGGGAGGCACCCCACGAGCAGTACTTC. Protein sequence: CASSLVTGEAPHEQYF. The full variable domain, with the rest looked up from reference TRBV7-8 and TRBJ2-7, is GAGVSQSPRYKVAKRGQDVALRCDPISGHVSLFWYQQALGQGPEFLTYFQNEAQLDKSGLPSDRFFAERPEGSVSTLKIQRTQQEDSAVYLCASSLVTGEAPHEQYFGPGTRLTVT.

This rearrangement joins TRBV28 to TRBJ1-1; 9 nucleotides match TRBD1. The CDR3 is 16 residues long. Per germline, CDR1 MDHEN and CDR2 SYDVKM. The V segment lost 5 bases and the J segment 2 bases; nucleotides outside the gene matches: 9. In DNA form, the CDR3 reads TGTGCCAGCAGTCATCTTCCGGGACAGGGAAACACTGAAGCTTTCTTT. Amino acids: CASSHLPGQGNTEAFF.

This sequence joins TRBV7-2 and TRBJ2-7; D not certain. CDR1 and CDR2 (germline): SGHTA, FQGNSA. CDR3 length equals 14 residues. V was trimmed by 4 bases and J by 0 bases, leaving 10 bases between them. The CDR3 nucleotides read TGTGCCAGCAGCTCGTTCCTGAGCTCCTACGAGCAGTACTTC. Amino acid sequence: CASSSFLSSYEQYF.

J is TRBJ1-2 and V is TRBV5-6; D perhaps matches TRBD1 (6 bases). Germline CDR1 is SGHDT and CDR2 is YYEEEE. The V end lost 2 bases, the J end lost 4 bases, and 9 bases lay between the germline ends. This CDR3 is 13 amino acids long. CDR3: CASSFSGVYGYTF. The CDR3 DNA follows: TGTGCCAGCAGCTTTTCAGGGGTCTATGGCTACACCTTC.

The chain combines TRBV6-1 with TRBJ2-3; 8 nucleotides match TRBD1. The CDR3 has 15 residues. V was pared by 3 bases and J by 2 bases, with 4 bases of the junction left unmatched. Germline lookup yields CDR1 MNHNS and CDR2 SASEGT. CDR3 sequence (DNA): TGTGCCAGCAGTGATTGGGACAGGCCCACAGATACGCAGTATTTT. Translation gives CASSDWDRPTDTQYF.

This clone was observed a handful of times. The CDR3 reads CASSHSTGSYEQYF. CDR3 coding DNA: TGTGCCAGCAGCCATTCGACAGGATCCTACGAGCAGTACTTC. The gene calls are TRBV3-1 (or the pseudogene TRBV3-2) and TRBJ2-7; TRBD1 might be the D (6 bases). V lost 3 bases and J lost 1, with 10 bases in between. Germline CDR1 and CDR2: LGHDT and YNNKEL (reference sequence). CDR3 length: 14 residues.

The table lists this clone with a few counts. This sequence joins TRBV28 and TRBJ2-7; D call uncertain. This CDR3 is 13 amino acids long. Germline values: CDR1 MDHEN, CDR2 SYDVKM. Trimming shortened V by 3 bases and J by 2 bases, and 8 bases separated the two germline ends. CDR3 residues: CASSLVLPYEQYF. In nucleotides, the CDR3 is TGTGCCAGCAGTTTGGTCCTACCCTACGAGCAGTACTTC.

The V and J genes are TRBV5-1 and TRBJ2-5, with 7 nucleotides matching TRBD1. This CDR3 spans 14 amino acids. Germline lookup yields CDR1 SGHRS and CDR2 YFSETQ. The V segment lost 2 bases and the J segment 3 bases; nucleotides outside the gene matches: 4. The CDR3 sequence is CASSFSGTEETQYF. The CDR3 bases are TGCGCCAGCAGCTTCTCCGGGACAGAAGAGACCCAGTACTTC.

The V gene is TRBV3-1 (or the pseudogene TRBV3-2), the J gene TRBJ2-5; the match to TRBD2 covers 12 bases. Germline V gene lookup returns CDR1 LGHDT and CDR2 YNNKEL (reference sequence). The CDR3 spans 18 residues. V shed 0 bases and J 5 bases; nucleotides not matched to a gene: 10. The CDR3 region is CASSQEPSGGAVLETQYF. CDR3 nucleotides: TGTGCCAGCAGCCAAGAACCTAGCGGGGGGGCTGTACTGGAGACCCAGTACTTC.

The V and J genes are TRBV9 and TRBJ2-2; perhaps TRBD1 as D (6 bases). The CDR3 is 16 amino acids. CDR1 SGDLS and CDR2 YYNGEE come from the germline V gene. V lost 0 bases and J 7 bases, leaving 16 bases between the germline ends. This chain's CDR3 is CASSVGQGLRNGELFF. The CDR3 DNA sequence: TGTGCCAGCAGCGTAGGGCAGGGGTTACGTAACGGGGAGCTGTTTTTT.

The chain links TRBV28 to TRBJ1-6; the D gene is possibly TRBD1 (5 bases). Trimming cost V 2 bases and J 10 bases, with 15 bases left between them. The CDR3 contains 15 residues. CDR1 is MDHEN, CDR2 SYDVKM, per germline. The CDR3 protein is CASSLGSTTDSPLHF. The CDR3 nucleotides are TGTGCCAGCAGTTTAGGTTCTACGACAGACTCACCCCTCCACTTT.

The chain has TRBV24-1 and TRBJ2-5; 11 nucleotides align to TRBD1. V lost 2 bases and J lost 4; bases outside the gene matches: 2. The germline V gene encodes CDR1 KGHDR and CDR2 SFDVKD. The CDR3 is 15 amino acids. In DNA form, the CDR3 reads TGTGCCACCAGTGATTGGGACAGGGGGGTAGAGACCCAGTACTTC. The encoded protein is CATSDWDRGVETQYF.